This record looks at one T cell receptor beta chain sequence and its context. The data were produced by immunoSEQ multiplex PCR, yet TCRdb's version contains in-frame clones alone and is incomplete. The table shows about 61,000 clones, with about nine tenths occurring only once. Germline V gene lookup returns CDR1 MNHNS and CDR2 SASEGT. J was trimmed by 2 bases and V by 8 bases; bases with no gene match: 8. CDR3 length: 14 residues. These data belong to a study of OX40 agonist ivuxolimab in advanced cancers. The sequence was obtained from an adult with an advanced solid tumor such as melanoma, head and neck, liver or kidney cancer. The material sequenced was CD4+ or CD8+ T cells sorted from blood, taken in a trial of the OX40 agonist ivuxolimab. V and J are TRBV6-1 and TRBJ2-7; 8 bases match TRBD2. The CDR3 coding sequence is TGTGCCAGCGCACGGGGGGGAAGCCCCTACGAGCAGTACTTC. Encoded protein: CASARGGSPYEQYF.